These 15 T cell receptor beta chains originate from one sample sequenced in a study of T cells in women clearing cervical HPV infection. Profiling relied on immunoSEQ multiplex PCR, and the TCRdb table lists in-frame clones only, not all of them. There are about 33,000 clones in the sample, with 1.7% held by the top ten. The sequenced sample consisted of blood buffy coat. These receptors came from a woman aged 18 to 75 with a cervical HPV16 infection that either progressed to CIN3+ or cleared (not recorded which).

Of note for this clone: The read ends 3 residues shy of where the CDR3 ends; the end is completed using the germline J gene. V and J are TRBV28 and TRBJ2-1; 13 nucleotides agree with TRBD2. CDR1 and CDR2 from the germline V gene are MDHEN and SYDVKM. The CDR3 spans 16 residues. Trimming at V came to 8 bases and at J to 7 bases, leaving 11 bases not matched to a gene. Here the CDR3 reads CASSPGGLAGRNEQFF. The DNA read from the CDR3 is TGTGCCAGCTCACCTGGGGGACTAGCGGGGCGAAATGAG.

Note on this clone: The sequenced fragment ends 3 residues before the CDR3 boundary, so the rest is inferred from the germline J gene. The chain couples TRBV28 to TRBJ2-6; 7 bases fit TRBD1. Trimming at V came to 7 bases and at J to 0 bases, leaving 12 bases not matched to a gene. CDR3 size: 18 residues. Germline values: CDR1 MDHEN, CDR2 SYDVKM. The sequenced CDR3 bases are TGTGCCAGCACCCAGACAGGGCAGGCCCCCTCTGGGGCCAACGTC. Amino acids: CASTQTGQAPSGANV. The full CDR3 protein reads CASTQTGQAPSGANVLTF.

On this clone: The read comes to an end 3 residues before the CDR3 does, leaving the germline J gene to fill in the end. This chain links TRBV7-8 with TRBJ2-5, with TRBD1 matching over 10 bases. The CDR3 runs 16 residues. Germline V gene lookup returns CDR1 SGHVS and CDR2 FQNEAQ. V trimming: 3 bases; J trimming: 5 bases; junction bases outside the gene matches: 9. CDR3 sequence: CASSFATGGVDETQYF. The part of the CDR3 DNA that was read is TGTGCCAGCAGCTTCGCGACAGGGGGCGTGGACGAGACC.

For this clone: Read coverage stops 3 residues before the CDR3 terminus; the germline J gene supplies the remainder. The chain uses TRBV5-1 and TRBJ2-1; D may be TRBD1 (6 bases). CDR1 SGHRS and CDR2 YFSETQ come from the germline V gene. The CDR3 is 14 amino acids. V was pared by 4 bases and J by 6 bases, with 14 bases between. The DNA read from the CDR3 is TGCGCCAGCAGCCCCCAAACAGGGAGCAATGAG. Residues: CASSPQTGSNE. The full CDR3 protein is CASSPQTGSNEQFF.

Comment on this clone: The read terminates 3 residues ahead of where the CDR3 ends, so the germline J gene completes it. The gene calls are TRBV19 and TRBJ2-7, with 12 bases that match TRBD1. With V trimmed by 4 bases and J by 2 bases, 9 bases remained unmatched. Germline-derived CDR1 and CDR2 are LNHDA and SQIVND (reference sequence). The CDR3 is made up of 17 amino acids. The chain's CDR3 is CASSTRDRGRSTYEQYF. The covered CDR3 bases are TGTGCCAGTAGTACCCGGGACAGGGGGCGGTCCACCTACGAG.

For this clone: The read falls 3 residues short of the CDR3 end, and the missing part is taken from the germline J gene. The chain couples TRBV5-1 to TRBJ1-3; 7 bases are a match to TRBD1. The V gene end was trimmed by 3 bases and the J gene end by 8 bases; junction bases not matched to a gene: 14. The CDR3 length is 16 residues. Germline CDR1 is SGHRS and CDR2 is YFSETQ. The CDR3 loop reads CASSSTTDRQADTIYF. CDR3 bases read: TGCGCCAGCAGCTCGACCACGGACAGGCAAGCGGACACC. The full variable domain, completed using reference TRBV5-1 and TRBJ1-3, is KAGVTQTPRYLIKTRGQQVTLSCSPISGHRSVSWYQQTPGQGLQFLFEYFSETQRNKGNFPGRFSGRQFSNSRSEMNVSTLELGDSALYLCASSSTTDRQADTIYFGEGSWLTVV.

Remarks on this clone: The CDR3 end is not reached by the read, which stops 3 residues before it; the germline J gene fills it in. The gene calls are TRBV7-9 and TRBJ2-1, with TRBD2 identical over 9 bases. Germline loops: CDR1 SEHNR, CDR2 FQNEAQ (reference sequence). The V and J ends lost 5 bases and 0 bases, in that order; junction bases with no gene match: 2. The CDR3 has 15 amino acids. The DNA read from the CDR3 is TGTGCCAGCAGCCATAGCGGGAGCTCCTACAATGAG. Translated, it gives CASSHSGSSYNE. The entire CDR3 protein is CASSHSGSSYNEQFF.

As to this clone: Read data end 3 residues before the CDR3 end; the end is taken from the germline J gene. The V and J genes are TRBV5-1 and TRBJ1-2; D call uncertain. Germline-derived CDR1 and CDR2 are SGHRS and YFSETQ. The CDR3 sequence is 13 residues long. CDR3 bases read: TGCGCCAGCAGCGTTAGGCAGGACTACGAC. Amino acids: CASSVRQDYD. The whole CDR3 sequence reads CASSVRQDYDYTF.

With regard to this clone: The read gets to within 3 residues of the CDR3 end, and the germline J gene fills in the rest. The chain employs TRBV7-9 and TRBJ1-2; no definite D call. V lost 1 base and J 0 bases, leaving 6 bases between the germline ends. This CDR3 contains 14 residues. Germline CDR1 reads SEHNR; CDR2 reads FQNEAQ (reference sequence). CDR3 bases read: TGTGCCAGCAGCTTAGTCTCGTCTAACTATGGC. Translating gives CASSLVSSNYG. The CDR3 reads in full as CASSLVSSNYGYTF.

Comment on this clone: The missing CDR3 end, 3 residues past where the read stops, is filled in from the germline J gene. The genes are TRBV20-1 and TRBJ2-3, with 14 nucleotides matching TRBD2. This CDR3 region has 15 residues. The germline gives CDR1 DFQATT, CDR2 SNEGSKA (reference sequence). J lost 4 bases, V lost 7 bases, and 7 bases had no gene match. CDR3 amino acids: CSVPGLAGVADTQYF. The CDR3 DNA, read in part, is TGCAGTGTCCCGGGACTAGCGGGGGTAGCAGATACG.

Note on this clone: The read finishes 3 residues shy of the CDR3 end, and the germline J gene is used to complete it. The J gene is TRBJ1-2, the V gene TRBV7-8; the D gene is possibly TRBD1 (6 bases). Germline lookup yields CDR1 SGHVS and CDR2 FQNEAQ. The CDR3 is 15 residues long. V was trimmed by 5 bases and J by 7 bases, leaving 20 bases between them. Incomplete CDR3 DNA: TGTGCCAGCAGCCCCCTTTTTAACAGGGCTGGTGGC. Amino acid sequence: CASSPLFNRAGG. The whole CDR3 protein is CASSPLFNRAGGYTF.

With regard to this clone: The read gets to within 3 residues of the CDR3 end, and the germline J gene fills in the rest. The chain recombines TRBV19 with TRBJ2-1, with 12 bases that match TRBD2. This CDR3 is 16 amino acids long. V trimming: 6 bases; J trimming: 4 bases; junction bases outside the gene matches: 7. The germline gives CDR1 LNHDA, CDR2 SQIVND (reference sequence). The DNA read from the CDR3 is TGTGCCAGTAGAAAAATAACTAGCGGGGGGTACAATGAG. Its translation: CASRKITSGGYNE. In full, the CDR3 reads CASRKITSGGYNEQFF.

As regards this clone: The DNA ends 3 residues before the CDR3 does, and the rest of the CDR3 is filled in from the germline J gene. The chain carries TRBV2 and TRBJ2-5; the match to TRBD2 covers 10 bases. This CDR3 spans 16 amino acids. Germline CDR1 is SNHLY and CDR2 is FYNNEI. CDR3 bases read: TGTGCCAGCAGAGATAGCGGGGGGTGGGGCACAGATACC. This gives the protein CASRDSGGWGTDT. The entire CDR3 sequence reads CASRDSGGWGTDTQYF.

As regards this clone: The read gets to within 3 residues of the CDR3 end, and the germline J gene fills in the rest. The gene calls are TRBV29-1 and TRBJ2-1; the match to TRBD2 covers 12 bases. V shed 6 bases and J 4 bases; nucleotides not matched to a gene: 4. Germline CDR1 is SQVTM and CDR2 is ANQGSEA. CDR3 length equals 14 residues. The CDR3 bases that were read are TGCAGCGTGGCGGGACTAGCGGGTTACAATGAG. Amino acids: CSVAGLAGYNE. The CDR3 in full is CSVAGLAGYNEQFF.

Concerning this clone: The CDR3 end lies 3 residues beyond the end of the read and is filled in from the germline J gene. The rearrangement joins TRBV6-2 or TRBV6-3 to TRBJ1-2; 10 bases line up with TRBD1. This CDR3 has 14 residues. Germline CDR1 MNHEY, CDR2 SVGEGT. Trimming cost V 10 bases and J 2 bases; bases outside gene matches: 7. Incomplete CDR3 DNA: TGTGCCACCACGTCGGGACAGGGGAACTATGGC. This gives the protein CATTSGQGNYG. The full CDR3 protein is CATTSGQGNYGYTF.